This paragraph reports one T cell receptor (beta chain). The antigen remains undetermined. The sample is drawn from a study of long-term antiretroviral therapy in people with HIV. General study results and limits: An increase in diversity followed ART, yet levels stayed below transplant donor controls. Pre-ART clonal expansion yielded clones that dominated the repertoire at all time points.

Assay version v3.0 of immunoSEQ was used, and it was run at survey level. Assay: immunoSEQ multiplex PCR; the TCRdb copy retains only in-frame clones and omits some. The table lists about 24,000 clones, 65% to 90% of them singletons. Every HIV-positive participant received treatment in the United States. This clonotype was obtained from a woman under 40 with HIV. Material: unsorted PBMCs, obtained 1.8 years before starting antiretroviral therapy.

For the CDR3, the DNA is TGTGCCAGTAAGGACGGGGGGGCCGGCACAGATACGCAGTATTTT. It translates to CASKDGGAGTDTQYF. The rearrangement joins TRBV19 to TRBJ2-3; TRBD2 matches at 8 bases. This CDR3 has 15 residues. J lost 1 base, V lost 7 bases, and 7 bases had no gene match. Germline V gives CDR1 LNHDA, CDR2 SQIVND (reference sequence).